Below, 16 T cell receptor beta chains from the same sample are listed, as sequenced in a study of T cell repertoires in cytomegalovirus infection. MiXCR, applied by TCRdb to the reads, yields one record per CDR3 protein. The sample includes approximately 500,000 distinct CDR3 sequences, 26% of them seen just once. The sequencing input was PBMCs. The receptors come from a human donor in good health (CMV status not recorded). Some clones in this sample may be carry-over from other donors' samples.

The chain carries TRBV20-1 and TRBJ2-4, with 10 positions matching TRBD1. Looked up from germline, CDR1 is DFQATT and CDR2 is SNEGSKA (reference sequence). Unmatched junction bases numbered 12, after V lost 3 bases and J lost 7 bases. This CDR3 is built from 16 residues. For the CDR3, the DNA is TGCAGTGCTAGGGGGACAGGGGTTCGAGGTTGGAACATTCAGTACTTC. Translated, it gives CSARGTGVRGWNIQYF.

This clonotype was seen repeatedly, ten times or more. This rearrangement joins TRBV7-2 to TRBJ2-3, with 8 positions matching TRBD2. This CDR3 comprises 14 residues. With V trimmed by 1 base and J by 6 bases, 3 bases remained unmatched. The germline V gene has CDR1 SGHTA and CDR2 FQGNSA. CDR3 residues: CASSLGLARDTQYF. In nucleotides, the CDR3 is TGTGCCAGCAGCTTAGGACTAGCGCGCGATACGCAGTATTTT.

This clonotype appeared a few times. The gene calls are TRBV12-3 or TRBV12-4 and TRBJ2-7; 8 bases are a match to TRBD1. Trimming cost V 6 bases and J 6 bases; bases outside gene matches: 13. This CDR3 spans 15 amino acids. CDR3 residues: CASSLRQGALSEQYF. For the CDR3, the DNA is TGTGCCAGCAGCCTTCGTCAGGGGGCTCTGTCCGAGCAGTACTTC.

The rearrangement joins TRBV7-3 to TRBJ2-1; D gene ambiguous. V lost 5 bases and J lost 5, with 16 bases in between. CDR3 length equals 15 residues. Germline V gene sequence: CDR1 SGHTA, CDR2 FQGTGA. DNA of the CDR3: TGTGCCAGCAGCCTCTCTGGATTTAGGAACAATGAGCAGTTCTTC. Encoded protein: CASSLSGFRNNEQFF.

This clonotype showed up many times. The chain recombines TRBV7-2 with TRBJ1-2; D ambiguous. V was shortened by 7 bases and J by 6 bases, with 12 bases between the two germline ends. This CDR3 has 12 amino acids. Germline CDR1 and CDR2: SGHTA and FQGNSA. The CDR3 loop reads CASKATRNGYTF. The CDR3 nucleotides are TGTGCCAGCAAAGCAACACGGAATGGCTACACCTTC.

The rearrangement joins TRBV11-3 to TRBJ2-5, with TRBD2 identical over 11 bases. The CDR3 length is 16 residues. Germline V gives CDR1 SGHNT, CDR2 YENEEA. V was pared by 3 bases and J by 4 bases, with 7 bases of the junction left unmatched. CDR3 residues: CASSFGTLAGGETQYF. For the CDR3, the DNA is TGTGCCAGCAGCTTCGGTACGCTAGCGGGAGGAGAGACCCAGTACTTC.

The chain links TRBV7-8 to TRBJ1-1; D gene uncertain. The V gene lost 5 bases and the J gene lost 1 base, with 14 bases spanning the gap. The CDR3 sequence is 15 residues long. CDR1 is SGHVS and CDR2 is FQNEAQ in the germline V gene. The DNA for the CDR3 is TGTGCCAGCAGCAAGAGGGAGGGAACGAACACTGAAGCTTTCTTT. Translated: CASSKREGTNTEAFF.

Only a few counts were recorded for this clonotype. The chain employs TRBV7-8 and TRBJ2-3, with D possibly being TRBD2 (6 bases). The germline V and J ends were trimmed by 1 base and 3 bases, with 11 bases remaining between them. CDR1 is SGHVS and CDR2 is FQNEAQ in the germline V gene. This CDR3 has 15 amino acids. This CDR3 reads CASSLGSGPTDTQYF. The CDR3 DNA reads as TGTGCCAGCAGCTTAGGTAGCGGACCAACAGATACGCAGTATTTT. The full variable domain, in which reference TRBV7-8 and TRBJ2-3 provide the parts outside the CDR3, is GAGVSQSPRYKVAKRGQDVALRCDPISGHVSLFWYQQALGQGPEFLTYFQNEAQLDKSGLPSDRFFAERPEGSVSTLKIQRTQQEDSAVYLCASSLGSGPTDTQYFGPGTRLTVL.

CDR3 sequence (DNA): TGTGCCAGCAGCGTAGCTCGGAGTGGGGACAGGGGAGGGTACTATGGCTACACCTTC. This translates into CASSVARSGDRGGYYGYTF. V gene TRBV9 combines with J gene TRBJ1-2, with 10 bases fitting TRBD1. V dropped 0 bases and J dropped 3; count of bases not matched to a gene: 14. The CDR3 has 19 residues. Germline values: CDR1 SGDLS, CDR2 YYNGEE.

In this sample, this clonotype turned up many times. V and J are TRBV12-3 or TRBV12-4 and TRBJ1-1, with a possible D match to TRBD1 (5 bases). This CDR3 is built from 14 residues. The V end was cut by 6 bases, the J end by 3 bases, with 14 bases between. CDR3 loop: CASSLGTADTEAFF. The CDR3 coding sequence is TGTGCCAGCAGCCTCGGGACGGCGGACACTGAAGCTTTCTTT.

This clonotype was detected only a few times. This chain connects TRBV4-3 to TRBJ2-1; 10 nucleotides line up with TRBD2. The CDR3 loop spans 16 amino acids. CDR1 is LGHNA and CDR2 is YSLEER in the germline V gene. The V gene end was trimmed by 0 bases and the J gene end by 8 bases; junction bases not matched to a gene: 7. CDR3 protein: CASSQDWLAGDYEQFF. The CDR3 coding sequence is TGCGCCAGCAGCCAAGATTGGCTAGCGGGAGATTATGAGCAGTTCTTC.

This clonotype was counted many times. CDR3 protein: CACRGLPITGELFF. In nucleotides, the CDR3 is TGTGCCTGCCGGGGACTCCCAATTACCGGGGAGCTGTTTTTT. The chain is built from TRBV7-2 and TRBJ2-2, with D perhaps TRBD2 (6 bases). Trimming removed 11 bases at V and 5 bases at J, with 18 bases between. The CDR3 length is 14 residues. From germline, CDR1 is SGHTA and CDR2 FQGNSA.

The table lists this clonotype with a count of one. V and J are TRBV10-1 and TRBJ1-1; D might be TRBD1 (6 bases). From germline, CDR1 is WNHNN and CDR2 SYGVQD (reference sequence). The CDR3 length is 14 residues. Trimming took off 2 bases at V and 3 bases at J, with 10 bases between the two ends. The CDR3: CASSEAQGHTEAFF. The CDR3 DNA reads TGCGCCAGCAGTGAGGCACAGGGACACACTGAAGCTTTCTTT.

V is TRBV20-1 and J is TRBJ2-5, with 8 bases matching TRBD2. With V trimmed by 7 bases and J by 2 bases, 12 bases remained unmatched. From germline, CDR1 is DFQATT and CDR2 SNEGSKA (reference sequence). The CDR3 consists of 15 residues. CDR3 sequence (DNA): TGCAGTGGAGTTTGGGGAACGGGAGGGCAAGAGACCCAGTACTTC. Translating it yields CSGVWGTGGQETQYF.

This clonotype appeared many times. The gene calls are TRBV7-2 and TRBJ2-6; weak D call: TRBD1 (5 bases). The CDR3 totals 17 residues. The germline V and J ends were trimmed by 2 bases and 2 bases, with 13 bases remaining between them. CDR1 is SGHTA and CDR2 is FQGNSA in the germline V gene. CDR3 sequence: CASSLSVQGTGANVLTF. As DNA, the CDR3 is TGTGCCAGCAGCTTATCGGTCCAGGGAACTGGGGCCAACGTCCTGACTTTC.

The V call is TRBV6-6, the J call TRBJ2-2; D is possibly TRBD1 (5 bases). CDR1 and CDR2 (germline): MNHNY, SVGAGI (reference sequence). The CDR3 extends over 16 amino acids. The V gene lost 2 bases and the J gene lost 0 bases, with 10 bases spanning the gap. CDR3 protein: CASSYVAGSNTGELFF. The CDR3 DNA reads TGTGCCAGCAGTTACGTGGCAGGGTCGAACACCGGGGAGCTGTTTTTT.